The clone carrying this T cell receptor beta chain was seen at least ten times. Its antigen is as yet unknown. The sample is drawn from a study of T cells in Graves' hyperthyroidism and ophthalmopathy. The overall study: At initial diagnosis, before any treatment had begun, peripheral blood was obtained.

Study-level findings and limits: From stable hyperthyroidism, ophthalmopathy was separated by a 13 V-J model. Prediction of ophthalmopathy progression came a median around 6.1 months pre-onset. Most clonotypes that expanded in the thyroid above 0.001 also showed up in blood.

RNA transcripts gave rise to amplified TCR beta CDR3 regions. With the HTBI primer set, the TCR CDR3 went through a first round of RT-PCR. One entry per CDR3 protein results from TCRdb running MiXCR on the multiplex PCR reads. The sample consists of hundreds of thousands of distinct CDR3 sequences, approximately 15% of them appearing once. V dropped 6 bases and J dropped 8; count of bases not matched to a gene: 9. CDR3 size: 13 residues. Sequences were obtained from blood. The sequence was obtained from a woman aged 50 to 65 with Graves' ophthalmopathy. The rearrangement joins TRBV12-3 or TRBV12-4 to TRBJ1-2, with TRBD1 matching 7 bases. Here the CDR3 DNA reads TGTGCCAGCAGGATGACAGGGTCTGAAGGCTACACCTTC. Amino acid sequence: CASRMTGSEGYTF.